This TCR beta chain comes out of a study of T cell repertoires in cytomegalovirus infection (dated by TCRdb to between 2018 and 2020). For the wider study: The peptide stimulations were aimed at well-studied HLA-B-restricted epitopes as well as recently identified HLA-C-restricted CMV epitopes, whose presentation resists viral immunomodulation. Because public TCR beta signatures pointed to carriage of CMV infection together with the matching HLA type, the HLA type of each donor mattered for the analysis.

Broad study findings and their caveats: The ex vivo response was dominated by HLA-C-restricted CMV-specific TCR beta clonotypes, which also provided the single most frequent clonotype in two of eight donors. Carriers of CMV infection plus the relevant HLA type were discriminated by the cumulative frequency of public TCR beta family members in the study cohort and in an independent 352-donor cohort.

What the treatment or condition label conveys for this sample: in vitro stimulation with specific CMV peptide epitopes to enrich CMV-specific T cells. This clonotype has at least ten counts. The target of this receptor is not known. No much larger clonotype is one base removed from it; base qualities were not supplied. The reads were generated on an Illumina HiSeq 1500. The public reads were reanalyzed by TCRdb: fastp trimming at Q25, MiXCR alignment, in-frame beta chains only. All rows with the same CDR3 protein become a single entry with the most common DNA and genes. The sample records 600,000 to 700,000 distinct CDR3 sequences, about 30% of which are singletons. Jointly, the top ten make up around a sixth of the sample. There are 14 amino acids in the CDR3, from cysteine to phenylalanine inclusive. The only DNA kept is the CDR3, 42 bases in frame from the first base. The germline V gene encodes CDR1 SGHTA and CDR2 FQGNSA. V sheds 3 bases and J sheds 7 bases, leaving 15 bases between their ends.

Here the sequenced sample was cultured PBMCs, taken from culture after CMV antigen stimulation. The clonotype was recovered from a human donor in good health (CMV status not recorded). Some clones in this sample may be carry-over from other donors' samples. The chain links TRBV7-2 with TRBJ1-2; the D gene remains uncertain. The DNA sequence is as follows: TGTGCCAGCAGCTTTAGAAACGGGGAAGGTGGCTACACCTTC. Its translation reads: CASSFRNGEGGYTF.